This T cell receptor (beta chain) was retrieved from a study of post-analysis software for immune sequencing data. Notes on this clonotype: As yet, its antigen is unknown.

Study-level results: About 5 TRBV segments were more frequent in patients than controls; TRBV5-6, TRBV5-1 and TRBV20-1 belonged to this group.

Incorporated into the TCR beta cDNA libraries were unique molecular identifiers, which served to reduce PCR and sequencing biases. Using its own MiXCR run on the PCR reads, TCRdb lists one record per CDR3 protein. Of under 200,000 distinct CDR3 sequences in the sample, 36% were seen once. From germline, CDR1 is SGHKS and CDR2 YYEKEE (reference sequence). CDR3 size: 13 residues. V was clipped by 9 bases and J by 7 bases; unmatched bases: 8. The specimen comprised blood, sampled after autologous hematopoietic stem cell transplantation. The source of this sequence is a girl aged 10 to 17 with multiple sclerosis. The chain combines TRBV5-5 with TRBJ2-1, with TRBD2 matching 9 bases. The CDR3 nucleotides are TGTGCCAACAGTAGCGGGAGTAGGAATGAGCAGTTCTTC. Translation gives CANSSGSRNEQFF.